This TCR beta chain was sequenced during a study of T cell repertoires in cytomegalovirus infection. Whole-study findings and limits: CMV carriers having the relevant HLA were flagged by cumulative public TCR beta family frequency. CMV-specific HLA-C-restricted TCR beta clonotypes dominated the ex vivo response.

Worth noting for this clonotype: Its antigen is not known.

TCRdb processed the reads anew with MiXCR; each CDR3 protein has one entry. The sample records hundreds of thousands of distinct CDR3 sequences, less than 20% being singletons. The sequence was collected from a human donor in good health (CMV status not recorded). Some clones in this sample may be carry-over from other donors' samples. Sequenced: PBMCs.

Written as DNA, the CDR3 is TGTGCCAGCAGCTTACCTAGGACATATGAGCAGTTCTTC. Residues: CASSLPRTYEQFF. The chain employs TRBV11-2 and TRBJ2-1; D perhaps matches TRBD1 (5 bases). Trimming removed 2 bases at V and 8 bases at J, with 10 bases between. The CDR3 totals 13 residues. CDR1 SGHAT and CDR2 FQNNGV come from the germline V gene.